Listed below are T cell receptor beta chains from one sample, sequenced in a study of blood T cells in healthy people across ages. TCRdb re-derived calls from the 5' RACE reads in MiXCR, one entry per CDR3 protein. The sample yields about 680,000 distinct CDR3 sequences, about 52% seen once. The sample was blood. Every receptor here comes from a woman in her fifties or sixties in good health. Each CDR3 is given with its conserved first and last residue. D genes are given only for firm matches. Clone size is given for some rows only: seen once, a few or many times, or a class if the clone is expanded.

D | J | size | V | CDR3 | DNA
TRBD2 | TRBJ2-3 | NA | TRBV7-2 | CASSLHSGSTDTQYF | TGTGCCAGCAGCTTACATAGCGGGAGCACAGATACGCAGTATTTT
NA | TRBJ2-1 | NA | TRBV6-5 | CASSTSTGLGFF | TGTGCCAGCAGCACCAGTACAGGGTTGGGGTTCTTC
NA | TRBJ1-1 | NA | TRBV28 | CAVWSWRNTEAFF | TGTGCCGTTTGGAGTTGGAGGAACACTGAAGCTTTCTTT
TRBD1 | TRBJ2-7 | NA | TRBV20-1 | CSYRGLRYEQYF | TGCAGTTACAGGGGGCTCCGATACGAGCAGTACTTC
NA | TRBJ1-2 | few | TRBV7-2 | CASSPLGEIASYGYTF | TGTGCCAGCAGCCCCTTGGGAGAAATCGCTAGCTATGGCTACACCTTC
TRBD1 | TRBJ2-1 | NA | TRBV7-2 | CASSHDRGIYNEQFF | TGTGCCAGCAGCCATGACAGGGGTATATACAATGAGCAGTTCTTC
TRBD2 | TRBJ2-7 | NA | TRBV29-1 | CSAGLAGDGNEQYF | TGCAGCGCCGGACTAGCGGGAGACGGCAACGAGCAGTACTTC
TRBD2 | TRBJ2-1 | NA | TRBV20-1 | CSAPPLRELAVNNEQFF | TGCAGTGCTCCCCCTCTAAGGGAGCTAGCGGTCAACAATGAGCAGTTCTTC
TRBD2 | TRBJ2-7 | NA | TRBV5-1 | CASSDPSGAYNEQYF | TGCGCCAGCAGCGATCCTAGCGGGGCCTACAATGAGCAGTACTTC
TRBD1 | TRBJ2-7 | NA | TRBV7-2 | CASSLGQGVYNEQYF | TGTGCCAGCAGCTTAGGCCAGGGGGTCTACAATGAGCAGTACTTC
NA | TRBJ2-7 | NA | TRBV7-2 | CASSVASPLYEQYF | TGTGCCAGCAGCGTAGCCTCCCCCCTCTACGAGCAGTACTTC
NA | TRBJ2-6 | NA | TRBV5-5 | CASSVAPSGGANVLTF | TGTGCCAGCAGCGTAGCCCCCTCCGGAGGGGCCAACGTCCTGACTTTC
TRBD1 | TRBJ2-7 | few | TRBV4-3 | CASSQSDRGLYEQYF | TGCGCCAGCAGCCAAAGCGACAGGGGGTTGTACGAGCAGTACTTC
NA | TRBJ1-1 | few | TRBV29-1 | CSVPLVQGLMAEAFF | TGCAGCGTCCCCCTTGTGCAGGGGCTGATGGCTGAAGCTTTCTTT
NA | TRBJ1-5 | NA | TRBV15 | CATSRDRQAHQPQHF | TGTGCCACCAGCAGAGATAGGCAGGCGCATCAGCCCCAGCATTTT
NA | TRBJ2-7 | NA | TRBV2 | CASGEWAYEQYF | TGTGCCAGCGGTGAATGGGCCTACGAGCAGTACTTC
NA | TRBJ2-1 | NA | TRBV28 | CASSLPPGQLNEQFF | TGTGCCAGCAGCCTCCCTCCGGGACAATTAAATGAGCAGTTCTTC
TRBD1 | TRBJ2-1 | NA | TRBV11-1 | CASSLAGTGGREQFF | TGTGCCAGCAGCTTGGCCGGGACAGGGGGTAGGGAGCAGTTCTTC
NA | TRBJ1-1 | NA | TRBV20-1 | CSASRTMLGEAFF | TGCAGTGCTAGCCGGACAATGCTCGGTGAAGCTTTCTTT
TRBD1 | TRBJ1-1 | NA | TRBV5-1 | CASSLRAGGVGTEAFF | TGCGCCAGCAGCTTGAGAGCAGGGGGCGTTGGCACTGAAGCTTTCTTT
NA | TRBJ2-4 | NA | TRBV7-9 | CASSLSGLKNIQYF | TGTGCCAGCAGCTTATCAGGGTTGAAGAACATTCAGTACTTC
TRBD2 | TRBJ2-7 | few | TRBV9 | CASSVDQRESYEQYF | TGTGCCAGCAGCGTAGACCAGCGGGAGAGCTACGAGCAGTACTTC